The 23 T cell receptor beta chains given below trace back to one sample, sequenced in a study of T cell responses to AZD1222 COVID-19 vaccine. Here immunoSEQ multiplex PCR was the method, and the copy in TCRdb shows in-frame clones only, minus some. The repertoire holds 120,000 to 150,000 clones, with about 93% as singletons. The starting material was peripheral blood, obtained 28 days after the second AZD1222 dose. These receptors were obtained from an adult who received the AZD1222 COVID-19 vaccine.

The V call is TRBV19, the J call TRBJ2-7; D unclear. V lost 5 bases to trimming and J lost 3 bases, with 11 bases between them. Germline V gene data show CDR1 as LNHDA and CDR2 as SQIVND (reference sequence). This CDR3 contains 13 residues. The CDR3 sequence: CASSEVHGYEQYF. CDR3 in DNA: TGTGCCAGTAGTGAGGTGCATGGCTACGAGCAGTACTTC.

The chain is built from TRBV7-9 and TRBJ1-2; D unresolved. V was shortened by 4 bases and J by 7 bases, with 4 bases between the two germline ends. This CDR3 comprises 10 residues. Germline values: CDR1 SEHNR, CDR2 FQNEAQ (reference sequence). CDR3 in amino acids: CASSSGGYTF. CDR3 nucleotides: TGTGCCAGCAGCTCTGGTGGCTACACCTTC.

The rearrangement links TRBV25-1 to TRBJ1-3; D is uncertain. Trimming cost V 4 bases and J 4 bases, with 23 bases left between them. The germline CDR1 and CDR2 sequences are MGHDK and SYGVNS. CDR3 length equals 18 residues. The CDR3 here is CASSGRYPGPREGNTIYF. CDR3 in DNA: TGTGCCAGCAGTGGGAGGTATCCCGGGCCCCGGGAAGGAAACACCATATATTTT.

In its sample, this clone was seen once. This rearrangement joins TRBV7-2 to TRBJ2-6; 7 bases match TRBD1. Germline trimming cut 5 bases from V and 1 base from J; bases unmatched to any gene: 14. This CDR3 is 19 amino acids long. Germline values: CDR1 SGHTA, CDR2 FQGNSA. For the CDR3, the DNA is TGTGCCAGCAGCCTAAGGGTGAGACAGGGAGTATCTGGGGCCAACGTCCTGACTTTC. Protein: CASSLRVRQGVSGANVLTF.

This clone was counted a single time. The rearrangement links TRBV9 to TRBJ1-2; possible D gene TRBD1, 5 bases. Trimming took off 0 bases at V and 4 bases at J, with 10 bases between the two ends. The germline gives CDR1 SGDLS, CDR2 YYNGEE. The CDR3 covers 14 residues. The CDR3, as DNA: TGTGCCAGCAGCGTAGAGGGGATAGCCTATGGCTACACCTTC. This translates into CASSVEGIAYGYTF.

The genes are TRBV7-2 and TRBJ1-2; TRBD1 aligns across 7 bases. The germline V gene has CDR1 SGHTA and CDR2 FQGNSA. The length of the CDR3 is 14 residues. J gave up 7 bases and V 4 bases, and 9 bases lay outside the gene matches. CDR3: CASSSADRAGGYTF. The CDR3 bases are TGTGCCAGCAGCTCCGCTGACAGGGCGGGTGGCTACACCTTC.

The table lists this clone with a few counts. The chain employs TRBV2 and TRBJ1-4; D call uncertain. In germline, CDR1 is SNHLY, CDR2 FYNNEI. Trimming took 7 bases from V and 8 from J, leaving 14 bases between them. CDR3 length: 13 residues. The CDR3 sequence: CASTPSRGEKLFF. The CDR3 DNA is TGTGCCAGCACTCCTTCTCGAGGAGAAAAACTGTTTTTT.

This clone was seen once. V usage is TRBV2 and J usage is TRBJ1-5; D gene ambiguous. Per germline, CDR1 SNHLY and CDR2 FYNNEI. This CDR3 is 14 amino acids long. Trimming left V 6 bases short and J 7 bases short, with 16 bases between. The CDR3 sequence is CASSSGFEDQPQHF. The CDR3, as DNA: TGTGCCAGCAGCTCCGGCTTCGAAGACCAGCCCCAGCATTTT.

This clone was detected only once. The chain employs TRBV5-6 and TRBJ1-2, with 12 positions matching TRBD1. The germline CDR1 and CDR2 sequences are SGHDT and YYEEEE. Losses at the gene ends were 2 bases for V and 7 bases for J; bases not matched to a gene: 3. The CDR3 is made up of 14 amino acids. The CDR3 bases are TGTGCCAGCAGCTTACCGGGACAGGGGGCTGGCTACACCTTC. The encoded protein is CASSLPGQGAGYTF.

The chain has TRBV19 and TRBJ2-7; D call uncertain. This CDR3 has 15 amino acids. V was clipped by 3 bases and J by 0 bases, with 12 bases between them. Germline assignment: CDR1 LNHDA and CDR2 SQIVND (reference sequence). The CDR3 here is CASSIGQAGSYEQYF. The CDR3 region has the DNA TGTGCCAGTAGTATCGGCCAGGCCGGCTCCTACGAGCAGTACTTC.

The DNA for the CDR3 is TGTGCCAGCAGCCAATTCAATGGTCGGCAGGCGGGTGGCTACACCTTC. This translates into CASSQFNGRQAGGYTF. The chain recombines TRBV3-1 (or the pseudogene TRBV3-2) with TRBJ1-2, with no clear D. Germline V gives CDR1 LGHDT, CDR2 YNNKEL (reference sequence). Deletions cut 2 bases from V and 7 bases from J, with 20 bases between. The CDR3 is 16 amino acids.

This clone was detected a few times. The chain carries TRBV29-1 and TRBJ1-3; D is possibly TRBD1 (5 bases). V gave up 4 bases and J gave up 7 bases, with 11 bases separating them. Per the germline V gene, CDR1 is SQVTM and CDR2 is ANQGSEA. The CDR3 extends over 12 amino acids. Written as DNA, the CDR3 is TGCAGCGTTGGGCAGGGTGGGAACACCATATATTTT. It specifies CSVGQGGNTIYF.

The chain is built from TRBV9 and TRBJ2-1, with 7 bases fitting TRBD1. Germline assignment: CDR1 SGDLS and CDR2 YYNGEE. There are 17 residues in the CDR3. V was clipped by 0 bases and J by 0 bases; unmatched bases: 6. DNA for the CDR3: TGTGCCAGCAGCGTAGAGCTCACAGGGGACTCCTACAATGAGCAGTTCTTC. It codes for CASSVELTGDSYNEQFF.

The chain recombines TRBV7-2 with TRBJ2-7, with 10 bases aligning to TRBD2. Germline assignment: CDR1 SGHTA and CDR2 FQGNSA. The CDR3 is made up of 15 amino acids. V gave up 1 base and J gave up 1 base; unmatched junction bases: 1. The CDR3, as DNA: TGTGCCAGCAGCTTAGTTAGCGGGGGGTCCTACGAGCAGTACTTC. It specifies CASSLVSGGSYEQYF. Full variable domain (missing parts from reference TRBV7-2 and TRBJ2-7): GAGVSQSPSNKVTEKGKDVELRCDPISGHTALYWYRQSLGQGLEFLIYFQGNSAPDKSGLPSDRFSAERTGGSVSTLTIQRTQQEDSAVYLCASSLVSGGSYEQYFGPGTRLTVT.

V and J are TRBV5-8 and TRBJ1-5; 11 bases match TRBD1. Germline CDR1 reads SGHTS; CDR2 reads YDEGEE. The CDR3 is made up of 16 amino acids. V dropped 1 base and J dropped 6; count of bases not matched to a gene: 6. The CDR3 protein is CASSLYGTGGPQPQHF. The CDR3 DNA follows: TGTGCCAGCAGCTTGTATGGGACAGGGGGTCCTCAGCCCCAGCATTTT.

This chain's CDR3 is CASSLSGNTEAFF. The CDR3 DNA follows: TGTGCCAGCAGCCTGAGTGGGAACACTGAAGCTTTCTTT. The V gene is TRBV7-2, the J gene TRBJ1-1; D gene ambiguous. The CDR3 extends over 13 amino acids. Germline CDR1 and CDR2: SGHTA and FQGNSA. V was cut by 5 bases and J by 1 base, with 8 bases left in between.

The V call is TRBV25-1, the J call TRBJ2-1; TRBD1 agrees at 7 bases. The CDR3 consists of 13 residues. Per germline, CDR1 MGHDK and CDR2 SYGVNS. The V segment lost 7 bases and the J segment 6 bases; nucleotides outside the gene matches: 6. CDR3 DNA sequence: TGTGCCAGCACTCGACAGGGTGTCAATGAGCAGTTCTTC. Protein sequence: CASTRQGVNEQFF.

The rearrangement links TRBV5-4 to TRBJ2-5; 10 positions match TRBD2. The CDR3 runs 16 residues. V shed 0 bases, J shed 2 bases, and the junction held 4 bases outside the gene matches. Germline CDR1 is SGHNT and CDR2 is YYREEE (reference sequence). The CDR3 region has the DNA TGTGCCAGCAGCTTGGCCCTAGCGGGGGAGCAAGAGACCCAGTACTTC. Translating gives CASSLALAGEQETQYF.

This chain joins TRBV11-2 and TRBJ1-6, with D unresolved. Germline V lookup: CDR1 SGHAT, CDR2 FQNNGV. The ends were cut back, 5 bases at V and 8 bases at J, with 13 bases in the middle. The CDR3 is 14 residues long. CDR3 in DNA: TGTGCCAGCAGCCAAAATCTGGCGGATTCACCCCTCCACTTT. This gives the protein CASSQNLADSPLHF.

This chain links TRBV7-2 with TRBJ2-7, with D possibly TRBD2 on 7 matching bases. CDR3 length: 16 residues. The V end lost 0 bases, the J end lost 5 bases, and 17 bases lay between the germline ends. Germline values: CDR1 SGHTA, CDR2 FQGNSA. The CDR3 DNA sequence: TGTGCCAGCAGCTTAGCAGGGAGTGGGGGGGCCCACGAGCAGTACTTC. This translates into CASSLAGSGGAHEQYF.

This clone was counted a few times. The V call is TRBV9, the J call TRBJ1-1; D gene unclear. This CDR3 has 14 residues. V lost 0 bases and J lost 3, with 9 bases in between. The germline V gene has CDR1 SGDLS and CDR2 YYNGEE. CDR3 bases: TGTGCCAGCAGCGTAGCTCCGGGGTACACTGAAGCTTTCTTT. It is translated as CASSVAPGYTEAFF.

The chain combines TRBV4-1 with TRBJ1-2; no firm D call. Trimming left V 0 bases short and J 4 bases short, with 6 bases between. This CDR3 spans 13 amino acids. Germline loops: CDR1 MGHRA, CDR2 YSYEKL. DNA of the CDR3: TGCGCCAGCAGCCAAGAGGTCGGCTATGGCTACACCTTC. It specifies CASSQEVGYGYTF.

The chain uses TRBV7-2 and TRBJ1-5; the D is unclear. The CDR3 is made up of 13 amino acids. V lost 4 bases and J lost 2, with 6 bases in between. CDR1 is SGHTA and CDR2 is FQGNSA in the germline V gene. The CDR3 reads CASSSDGNQPQHF. In DNA, the CDR3 is TGTGCCAGCAGCTCCGACGGCAATCAGCCCCAGCATTTT.